The 28 T cell receptor beta chains reported below all come from one sample, sequenced in a study of response to subunit inactivated influenza vaccine. TCRdb used MiXCR to reprocess the RT-PCR reads, holding one entry per CDR3 protein. Altogether hundreds of thousands of distinct CDR3 sequences are present, approximately 18% being singletons, with the ten largest covering about a tenth. Material: PBMCs from blood, obtained about 5 days after vaccination. Every receptor here comes from a man aged 50 to 60 who received an inactivated influenza vaccine.

The chain joins TRBV5-1 to TRBJ2-1; 9 bases are a match to TRBD1. With 4 bases clipped from V and 6 bases from J, the junction kept 8 bases outside the gene matches. This CDR3 has 15 amino acids. The germline V gene has CDR1 SGHRS and CDR2 YFSETQ. CDR3 sequence reads: CASSPRRDRANEQFF. The CDR3 coding sequence is TGCGCCAGCAGCCCGAGGAGGGACAGGGCCAATGAGCAGTTCTTC. The whole variable domain, filled in from reference TRBV5-1 and TRBJ2-1, reads KAGVTQTPRYLIKTRGQQVTLSCSPISGHRSVSWYQQTPGQGLQFLFEYFSETQRNKGNFPGRFSGRQFSNSRSEMNVSTLELGDSALYLCASSPRRDRANEQFFGPGTRLTVL.

This clonotype was recorded at least ten times. V gene TRBV4-3 combines with J gene TRBJ1-2; D is undetermined. V lost 1 base, J lost 2 bases, and 5 bases lay in between. This CDR3 contains 13 residues. Germline V gives CDR1 LGHNA, CDR2 YSLEER. The CDR3, as DNA: TGCGCCAGCAGCCAAGTAAAAAACTATGGCTACACCTTC. Encoded protein: CASSQVKNYGYTF.

This sequence joins TRBV20-1 and TRBJ2-3; no reliable D call. This CDR3 comprises 13 residues. Per the germline V gene, CDR1 is DFQATT and CDR2 is SNEGSKA (reference sequence). V lost 0 bases, J lost 6 bases, and 10 bases lay in between. Here the CDR3 DNA reads TGCAGTGCTAGAGATATCATGACGGATACGCAGTATTTT. Amino acids: CSARDIMTDTQYF.

This clonotype was seen only a few times. V is TRBV5-5 and J is TRBJ2-2, with 12 bases aligning to TRBD2. The junction had 5 bases not matched to a gene; V was cut back by 4 bases and J by 1 base. The V gene's germline CDR1 is SGHKS and CDR2 YYEKEE (reference sequence). The CDR3 is 17 amino acids. The CDR3 nucleotides read TGTGCCAGCAGCCCCTGGACTAGCGGGAAGAACACCGGGGAGCTGTTTTTT. This gives the protein CASSPWTSGKNTGELFF. The variable domain in full, completed from reference TRBV5-5 and TRBJ2-2, reads DAGVTQSPTHLIKTRGQQVTLRCSPISGHKSVSWYQQVLGQGPQFIFQYYEKEERGRGNFPDRFSARQFPNYSSELNVNALLLGDSALYLCASSPWTSGKNTGELFFGEGSRLTVL.

This clonotype was observed at least ten times. The V call is TRBV10-3, the J call TRBJ2-2; D unresolved. The CDR3 covers 13 residues. V was clipped by 2 bases and J by 7 bases, with 8 bases between them. The germline CDR1 and CDR2 sequences are ENHRY and SYGVKD. CDR3 coding DNA: TGTGCCATCAGTGAGCCTACAATCGGGGAGCTGTTTTTT. Translated, it gives CAISEPTIGELFF.

This clonotype appeared a few times. This chain uses TRBV19 with TRBJ2-3, with D uncertain. CDR3 length equals 14 residues. CDR1 and CDR2 from the germline V gene are LNHDA and SQIVND (reference sequence). Trimming cost V 5 bases and J 0 bases, with 9 bases left between them. The CDR3 sequence is CASSQGRSTDTQYF. In nucleotides, the CDR3 is TGTGCCAGTAGTCAAGGACGGAGCACAGATACGCAGTATTTT. Drawing the rest from reference TRBV19 and TRBJ2-3, the complete variable domain is DGGITQSPKYLFRKEGQNVTLSCEQNLNHDAMYWYRQDPGQGLRLIYYSQIVNDFQKGDIAEGYSVSREKKESFPLTVTSAQKNPTAFYLCASSQGRSTDTQYFGPGTRLTVL.

This clonotype came up many times. This sequence joins TRBV12-3 or TRBV12-4 and TRBJ2-3, with 10 bases matching TRBD2. With V trimmed by 6 bases and J by 3 bases, 3 bases remained unmatched. This CDR3 has 14 amino acids. The CDR3 loop is CASRPSGGTDTQYF. CDR3 sequence (DNA): TGTGCCAGCAGGCCTAGCGGGGGAACAGATACGCAGTATTTT.

This clonotype has a handful of counts. This sequence joins TRBV29-1 and TRBJ2-1, with 11 bases identical to TRBD1. Germline values: CDR1 SQVTM, CDR2 ANQGSEA. The trim removed 3 bases at V and 2 bases at J, leaving 9 bases unmatched. The length of the CDR3 is 17 residues. CDR3 region: CSVDGTGGHYTYNEQFF. CDR3 sequence (DNA): TGCAGCGTTGATGGGACAGGGGGACACTACACCTACAATGAGCAGTTCTTC.

This clonotype has a handful of counts. The J gene is TRBJ2-2, the V gene TRBV4-3; no clear D. The V gene lost 1 base and the J gene lost 3 bases, with 6 bases spanning the gap. Germline V CDR1 and CDR2: LGHNA, YSLEER. The CDR3 extends over 14 amino acids. CDR3 residues: CASSQVRDTGELFF. CDR3 sequence (DNA): TGCGCCAGCAGCCAAGTTCGGGACACCGGGGAGCTGTTTTTT.

The V and J genes are TRBV20-1 and TRBJ2-6; 9 bases map to TRBD2. CDR1 and CDR2 (germline): DFQATT, SNEGSKA (reference sequence). The CDR3 totals 16 residues. Trimming at V came to 6 bases and at J to 0 bases, leaving 6 bases not matched to a gene. The CDR3 region is CSAAKRGVSGANVLTF. CDR3 DNA: TGCAGTGCGGCCAAGCGGGGGGTCTCTGGGGCCAACGTCCTGACTTTC.

This clonotype appeared a few times. The V and J genes are TRBV12-3 or TRBV12-4 and TRBJ2-5, with 11 bases matching TRBD2. The CDR3 covers 15 residues. The V and J ends lost 5 bases and 4 bases, in that order; junction bases with no gene match: 6. CDR3 loop: CASSPSGTSGETQYF. CDR3 sequence (DNA): TGTGCCAGCAGTCCCTCCGGGACTAGCGGAGAGACCCAGTACTTC.

In this sample, this clonotype turned up a few times. The chain couples TRBV5-6 to TRBJ1-2; 8 bases align to TRBD1. With V trimmed by 6 bases and J by 6 bases, 16 bases remained unmatched. Germline V gives CDR1 SGHDT, CDR2 YYEEEE. The CDR3 runs to 16 residues. The CDR3 nucleotides are TGTGCCAGCACCCGATACCGTGGCAGGGGGCAGGATGGCTACACCTTC. It translates to CASTRYRGRGQDGYTF.

This clonotype was seen many times. The rearrangement joins TRBV9 to TRBJ2-3; D ambiguous. The CDR3 length is 13 residues. Deletions cut 0 bases from V and 5 bases from J, with 7 bases between. From germline, CDR1 is SGDLS and CDR2 YYNGEE. DNA for the CDR3: TGTGCCAGCAGCGTAGCCGTGGGAGATACGCAGTATTTT. This gives the protein CASSVAVGDTQYF.

The rearrangement links TRBV7-8 to TRBJ2-5; a possible D gene is TRBD1 (5 bases). Germline CDR1 reads SGHVS; CDR2 reads FQNEAQ. V was shortened by 4 bases and J by 5 bases, with 14 bases between the two germline ends. CDR3 size: 14 residues. This CDR3 is CASSSLSGIETQYF. The CDR3 coding sequence is TGTGCCAGCAGCTCCCTCTCAGGGATCGAGACCCAGTACTTC.

This clonotype was found a few times. The CDR3 sequence is CRGTSGGGDTQYF. The CDR3 DNA reads TGCAGGGGGACTAGCGGGGGAGGGGATACGCAGTATTTT. This chain uses TRBV20-1 with TRBJ2-3; 14 bases map to TRBD2. The CDR3 runs 13 residues. CDR1 is DFQATT and CDR2 is SNEGSKA in the germline V gene (reference sequence).

CDR3 in DNA: TGTGCCAGCAGCAGGCAGAGACCCTCCGAGACCCAGTACTTC. Its protein product is CASSRQRPSETQYF. This chain links TRBV6-1 with TRBJ2-5; D gene uncertain. CDR3 size: 14 residues. Trimming removed 6 bases at V and 5 bases at J, with 16 bases between. Germline CDR1 and CDR2: MNHNS and SASEGT.

This clonotype was found many times. The chain combines TRBV29-1 with TRBJ2-1; either TRBD1 or TRBD2 may fit D (6 bases each). The CDR3 consists of 11 residues. Germline CDR1 reads SQVTM; CDR2 reads ANQGSEA. With 3 bases removed from V and 9 bases from J, the gap between germline ends came to 9 bases. Here the CDR3 DNA reads TGCAGCGTTGATAGGGGGGTTGAGCAGTTCTTC. Its translation: CSVDRGVEQFF.

The gene calls are TRBV20-1 and TRBJ2-1, with TRBD1 matching over 12 bases. CDR3 size: 18 residues. V lost 3 bases to trimming and J lost 4 bases; unmatched junction nucleotides: 13. Germline-derived CDR1 and CDR2 are DFQATT and SNEGSKA (reference sequence). The CDR3 DNA reads TGCAGTGCTAGGAGGGACAGGGGGCTCCATCTCATATACAATGAGCAGTTCTTC. It translates to CSARRDRGLHLIYNEQFF.

J is TRBJ2-6 and V is TRBV12-3 or TRBV12-4; D unresolved. V gave up 6 bases and J gave up 2 bases, with 14 bases separating them. The CDR3 extends over 16 amino acids. CDR3 sequence: CASSSRVSTGANVLTF. DNA of the CDR3: TGTGCCAGCAGCAGTAGGGTGTCAACTGGGGCCAACGTCCTGACTTTC.

This clonotype was observed a handful of times. The chain carries TRBV11-1 and TRBJ1-1; 7 bases line up with TRBD1. The ends lost 5 bases at V and 0 bases at J; junction bases unmatched: 6. The CDR3 is 15 amino acids. Per germline, CDR1 SGHAT and CDR2 FQDESV (reference sequence). CDR3 coding DNA: TGTGCCAGCAGCGATGAGGGACAGTTGAACACTGAAGCTTTCTTT. It specifies CASSDEGQLNTEAFF.

This chain connects TRBV12-3 or TRBV12-4 to TRBJ1-5; D is perhaps TRBD1 (5 bases). The CDR3 spans 14 residues. Trimming removed 7 bases from V and 1 base from J, with 11 bases in between. The CDR3 DNA follows: TGTGCCAGCAAGGCCGGGGGAAGCAATCAGCCCCAGCATTTT. This translates into CASKAGGSNQPQHF.

This clonotype was picked up a small number of times. J is TRBJ2-2 and V is TRBV4-1; D unclear. In germline, CDR1 is MGHRA, CDR2 YSYEKL. The CDR3 totals 15 residues. V lost 6 bases to trimming and J lost 0 bases, with 11 bases between them. The CDR3 nucleotides read TGCGCCAGCAGAACTGGAATGACGAACACCGGGGAGCTGTTTTTT. Amino acids: CASRTGMTNTGELFF.

This chain connects TRBV12-3 or TRBV12-4 to TRBJ1-1, with D unclear. V lost 0 bases and J lost 1, with 6 bases in between. This CDR3 comprises 14 residues. This CDR3 reads CASSLAVQNTEAFF. The CDR3 nucleotides are TGTGCCAGCAGTTTAGCGGTGCAGAACACTGAAGCTTTCTTT.

This chain connects TRBV3-1 to TRBJ1-1; D is ambiguous. V lost 1 base to trimming and J lost 8 bases, with 11 bases between them. This CDR3 spans 13 amino acids. Germline V gives CDR1 LGHDT, CDR2 YNNKEL (reference sequence). The CDR3 loop is CASSQASSGEAFF. CDR3 sequence (DNA): TGTGCCAGCAGCCAAGCCTCCAGCGGCGAAGCTTTCTTT.

V usage is TRBV7-6 and J usage is TRBJ1-1; 9 nucleotides match TRBD1. CDR3 length equals 15 residues. After removal of 5 bases from V and 1 base from J, the junction contained 5 bases not matched to a gene. In germline, CDR1 is SGHVS, CDR2 FNYEAQ. The chain's CDR3 is CASSPRTGANTEAFF. Here the CDR3 DNA reads TGTGCCAGCAGCCCTAGGACAGGGGCGAACACTGAAGCTTTCTTT. Variable domain in full (rest from reference TRBV7-6 and TRBJ1-1): GAGVSQSPRYKVTKRGQDVALRCDPISGHVSLYWYRQALGQGPEFLTYFNYEAQQDKSGLPNDRFSAERPEGSISTLTIQRTEQRDSAMYRCASSPRTGANTEAFFGQGTRLTVV.

The V and J genes are TRBV20-1 and TRBJ2-3; D gene unclear. Per the germline V gene, CDR1 is DFQATT and CDR2 is SNEGSKA (reference sequence). V was trimmed by 3 bases and J by 0 bases, leaving 10 bases between them. There are 14 residues in the CDR3. CDR3 sequence (DNA): TGCAGTGCTAGGACCCGCCGGAGCACAGATACGCAGTATTTT. This gives the protein CSARTRRSTDTQYF.

V gene TRBV2 combines with J gene TRBJ2-7, with 8 bases matching TRBD1. CDR3 length equals 16 residues. V lost 6 bases to trimming and J lost 0 bases; unmatched junction nucleotides: 10. Per the germline V gene, CDR1 is SNHLY and CDR2 is FYNNEI. CDR3 region: CASRKETGAISYEQYF. The CDR3 DNA follows: TGTGCCAGCAGGAAAGAGACAGGGGCGATCTCCTACGAGCAGTACTTC.

This clonotype was counted between two and nine times. This chain links TRBV10-3 with TRBJ2-1, with 8 bases that match TRBD2. Germline loops: CDR1 ENHRY, CDR2 SYGVKD. The CDR3 runs 16 residues. The junction had 5 bases not matched to a gene; V was cut back by 0 bases and J by 4 bases. The DNA of the CDR3 is TGTGCCATCAGTGAGTCGGCTAGCGGGCCATACAATGAGCAGTTCTTC. Amino acid sequence: CAISESASGPYNEQFF.